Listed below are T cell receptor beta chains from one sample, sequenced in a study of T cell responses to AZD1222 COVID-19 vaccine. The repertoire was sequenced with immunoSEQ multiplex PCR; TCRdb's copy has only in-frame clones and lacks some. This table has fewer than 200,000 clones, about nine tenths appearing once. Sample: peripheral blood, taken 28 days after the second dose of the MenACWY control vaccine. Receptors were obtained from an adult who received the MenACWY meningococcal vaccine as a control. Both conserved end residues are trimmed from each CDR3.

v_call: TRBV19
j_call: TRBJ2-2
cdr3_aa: ASSLGTLRGGELF

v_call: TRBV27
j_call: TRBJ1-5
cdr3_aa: ASSFGDGSRLQPQH

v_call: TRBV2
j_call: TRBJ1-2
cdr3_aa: ASSWDRGYGYT

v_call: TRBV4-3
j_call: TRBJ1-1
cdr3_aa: ASSQELKVAEAF

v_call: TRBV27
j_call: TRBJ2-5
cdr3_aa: ASAVPGETQY

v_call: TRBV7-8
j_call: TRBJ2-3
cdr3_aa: ASSLGVTSGSVADTQY

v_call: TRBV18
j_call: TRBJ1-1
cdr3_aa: ASSQSTGTPEAF

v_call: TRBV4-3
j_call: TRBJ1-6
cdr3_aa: ASSQDWGSNSPLH

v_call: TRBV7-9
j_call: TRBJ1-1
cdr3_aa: ASSRPGRGYTEAF

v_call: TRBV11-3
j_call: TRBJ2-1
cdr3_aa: ASSLTSSYNEQF

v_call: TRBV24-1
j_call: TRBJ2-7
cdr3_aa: ATSDPGSSSYEQY

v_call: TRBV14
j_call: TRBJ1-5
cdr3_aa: VSNQPQH

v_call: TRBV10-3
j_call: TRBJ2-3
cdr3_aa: AIGGQSSDTQY

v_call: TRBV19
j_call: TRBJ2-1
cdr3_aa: ASSRTSGSYEQF

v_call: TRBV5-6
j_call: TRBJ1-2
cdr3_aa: ASSLWQGPYT

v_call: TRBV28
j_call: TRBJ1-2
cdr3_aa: ASSAISASVGGGYT

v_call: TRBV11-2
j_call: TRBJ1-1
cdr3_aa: ASSLSTDTEAF

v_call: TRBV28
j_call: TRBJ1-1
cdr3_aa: ASSSQGRRTEAF

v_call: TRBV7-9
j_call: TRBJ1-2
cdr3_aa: ASSLPRGRWDYGYT

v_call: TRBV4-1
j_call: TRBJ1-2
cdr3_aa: ASSQGRARV